Below are 8 T cell receptor beta chains sequenced from a single sample in a study of T cell responses to AZD1222 COVID-19 vaccine. Generated by immunoSEQ multiplex PCR, the TCRdb table keeps only in-frame clones and is missing some. This table holds 84,000 or so clones, roughly 89% found once. Sample: peripheral blood, taken on day 0 of AZD1222 vaccination. The source of these receptors is an adult in good health.

The chain links TRBV27 to TRBJ1-1; maybe TRBD1 (5 bases). The CDR3 covers 14 residues. Trimming pared 8 bases from V and 0 bases from J, leaving 13 bases between. Germline V gene lookup returns CDR1 MNHEY and CDR2 SMNVEV (reference sequence). CDR3 loop: CASGSRAVNTEAFF. As DNA, the CDR3 is TGTGCCAGCGGGTCCAGGGCTGTGAACACTGAAGCTTTCTTT.

V usage is TRBV10-3 and J usage is TRBJ1-1, with TRBD1 matching 7 bases. The CDR3 is 13 residues long. V trimming: 5 bases; J trimming: 5 bases; junction bases outside the gene matches: 5. Germline lookup yields CDR1 ENHRY and CDR2 SYGVKD. The CDR3 is CAISLTGETEAFF. For the CDR3, the DNA is TGTGCCATCAGTCTCACAGGGGAAACTGAAGCTTTCTTT.

J is TRBJ1-1 and V is TRBV5-5, with a possible D match to TRBD1 (6 bases). CDR1 is SGHKS, CDR2 YYEKEE, per germline (reference sequence). The CDR3 loop spans 15 amino acids. Trimming cost V 3 bases and J 4 bases, with 16 bases left between them. The CDR3 sequence: CASSWDNGGRTEAFF. Here the CDR3 DNA reads TGTGCCAGCAGCTGGGACAACGGGGGACGCACTGAAGCTTTCTTT.

This CDR3 is CASTANTEAFF. The CDR3 nucleotides read TGTGCCAGCACCGCGAACACTGAAGCTTTCTTT. V usage is TRBV28 and J usage is TRBJ1-1; no firm D call. CDR3 length equals 11 residues. Germline assignment: CDR1 MDHEN and CDR2 SYDVKM. Trimming left V 7 bases short and J 1 base short, with 4 bases between.

The gene calls are TRBV7-9 and TRBJ2-3; 7 nucleotides line up with TRBD1. Germline CDR1 reads SEHNR; CDR2 reads FQNEAQ (reference sequence). The CDR3 runs to 16 residues. V shed 2 bases, J shed 0 bases, and the junction held 5 bases outside the gene matches. Here the CDR3 DNA reads TGTGCCAGCAGCTTAAACAGGGGTGGGAGCACAGATACGCAGTATTTT. It translates to CASSLNRGGSTDTQYF.

The chain combines TRBV7-6 with TRBJ2-7; D possibly corresponds to TRBD2 (5 bases). The CDR3 loop spans 15 amino acids. The germline V and J ends were trimmed by 0 bases and 3 bases, with 12 bases remaining between them. Germline values: CDR1 SGHVS, CDR2 FNYEAQ. CDR3 amino acids: CASSLAAGDHYEQYF. CDR3 sequence (DNA): TGTGCCAGCAGCTTAGCGGCCGGGGATCACTACGAGCAGTACTTC.

The rearrangement links TRBV12-3 or TRBV12-4 to TRBJ2-1; D is ambiguous. The length of the CDR3 is 12 residues. The ends were cut back, 5 bases at V and 4 bases at J, with 6 bases in the middle. This CDR3 is CASSHTYNEQFF. For the CDR3, the DNA is TGTGCCAGCAGTCATACATACAATGAGCAGTTCTTC.

In this sample, this clone turned up a few times. The rearrangement joins TRBV3-1 (or the pseudogene TRBV3-2) to TRBJ1-4; 8 bases agree with TRBD1. V lost 2 bases to trimming and J lost 6 bases; unmatched junction nucleotides: 8. The germline V gene encodes CDR1 LGHDT and CDR2 YNNKEL (reference sequence). The CDR3 is made up of 16 amino acids. Here the CDR3 DNA reads TGTGCCAGCAGCCAATTTATGGCAGGGGGCCATGAAAAACTGTTTTTT. It codes for CASSQFMAGGHEKLFF.